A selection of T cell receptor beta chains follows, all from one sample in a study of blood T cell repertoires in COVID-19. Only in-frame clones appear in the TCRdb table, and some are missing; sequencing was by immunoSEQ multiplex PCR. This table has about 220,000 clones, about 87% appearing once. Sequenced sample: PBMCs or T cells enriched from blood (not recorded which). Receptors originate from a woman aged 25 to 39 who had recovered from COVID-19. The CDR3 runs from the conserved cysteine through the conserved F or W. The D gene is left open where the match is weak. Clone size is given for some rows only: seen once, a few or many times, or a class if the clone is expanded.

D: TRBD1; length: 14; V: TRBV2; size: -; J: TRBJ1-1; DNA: TGTGCCAGCAGATCCGGGACAGTGAACACTGAAGCTTTCTTT; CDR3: CASRSGTVNTEAFF
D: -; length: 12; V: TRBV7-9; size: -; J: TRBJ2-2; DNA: TGTGCCAGCAGCTCTCCGGGCGGGGAGCTGTTTTTT; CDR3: CASSSPGGELFF
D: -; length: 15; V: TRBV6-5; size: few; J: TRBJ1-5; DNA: TGTGCCAGCAGGGCAGCGGGCTATAGCAATCAGCCCCAGCATTTT; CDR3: CASRAAGYSNQPQHF
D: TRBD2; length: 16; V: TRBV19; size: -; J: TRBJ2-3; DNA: TGTGCCAGTAGTATCGGGGGGGCCTCGAGCACAGATACGCAGTATTTT; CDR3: CASSIGGASSTDTQYF
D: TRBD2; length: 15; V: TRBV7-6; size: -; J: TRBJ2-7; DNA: TGTGCCAGCAGCTTAGGCGGGGGGGCCGTTTACGAGCAGTACTTC; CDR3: CASSLGGGAVYEQYF
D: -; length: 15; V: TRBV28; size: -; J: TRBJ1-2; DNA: TGTGCCAGCAGTTCTCTCGGGACACGGAACTATGGCTACACCTTC; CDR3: CASSSLGTRNYGYTF
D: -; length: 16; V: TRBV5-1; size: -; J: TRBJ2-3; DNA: TGCGCCAGCAGCCCTTACGGGGGGCGGAACACAGATACGCAGTATTTT; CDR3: CASSPYGGRNTDTQYF
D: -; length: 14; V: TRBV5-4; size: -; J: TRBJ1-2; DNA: TGTGCCAGCAGCCTAGGCGGGTTAGGCTATGGCTACACCTTC; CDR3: CASSLGGLGYGYTF
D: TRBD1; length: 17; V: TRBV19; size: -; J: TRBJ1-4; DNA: TGTGCCAGTAGTGAGGGGGAACAGGGGGCTTCTAATGAAAAACTGTTTTTT; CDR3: CASSEGEQGASNEKLFF
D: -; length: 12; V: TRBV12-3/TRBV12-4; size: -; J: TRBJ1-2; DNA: TGTGCCAGCAGTTTCGCAGGGAATGGCTACACCTTC; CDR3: CASSFAGNGYTF
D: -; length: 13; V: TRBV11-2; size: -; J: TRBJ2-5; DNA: TGTGCCAGCAGCTTCAACGGTCAAGAGACCCAGTACTTC; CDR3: CASSFNGQETQYF
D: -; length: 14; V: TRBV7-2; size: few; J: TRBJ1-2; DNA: TGTGCCAGCAGCACCTACAGGGAAGTCCATGGCTACACCTTC; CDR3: CASSTYREVHGYTF
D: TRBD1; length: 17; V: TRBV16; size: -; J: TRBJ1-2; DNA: TGTGCCAGCAGCCAATGGGGACAGTCCGCCGTGGGCTCCGGCTACACCTTC; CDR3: CASSQWGQSAVGSGYTF
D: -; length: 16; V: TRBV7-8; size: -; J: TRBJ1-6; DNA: TGTGCCAGCAGCAGAATGGCGGCCAGGGGCCATTCACCCCTCCACTTT; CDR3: CASSRMAARGHSPLHF
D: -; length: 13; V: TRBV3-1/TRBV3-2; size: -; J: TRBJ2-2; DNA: TGTGCCAGCAGCACGCGAGCGGGCCGGGAGCTGTTTTTT; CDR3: CASSTRAGRELFF
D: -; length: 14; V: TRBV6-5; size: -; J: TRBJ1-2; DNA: TGTGCCAGCAGGGGAATAGGGGTTCGCTATGGCTACACCTTC; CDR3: CASRGIGVRYGYTF
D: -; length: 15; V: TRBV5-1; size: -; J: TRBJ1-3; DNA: TGCGCCAGCAGCTCCAACAGTTTCTCTGGAAACACCATATATTTT; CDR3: CASSSNSFSGNTIYF
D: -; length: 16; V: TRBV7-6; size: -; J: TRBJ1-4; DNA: TGTGCCAGCAGCTTAGGCCCCAGGGCCGGATTAGAAAAACTGTTTTTT; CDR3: CASSLGPRAGLEKLFF
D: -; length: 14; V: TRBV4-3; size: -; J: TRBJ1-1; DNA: TGCGCCAGCAGCCAAGATTTAGTTAACACTGAAGCTTTCTTT; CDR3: CASSQDLVNTEAFF
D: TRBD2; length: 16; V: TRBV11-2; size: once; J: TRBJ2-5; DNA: TGTGCCAGCAGCGGGACTGCGGGGGGCCCCCTTGGGACCCAGTACTTC; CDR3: CASSGTAGGPLGTQYF
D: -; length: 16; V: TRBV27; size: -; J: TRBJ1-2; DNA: TGTGCCAGCAGTTTAAACTTCATGACAGAGAACTATGGCTACACCTTC; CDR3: CASSLNFMTENYGYTF
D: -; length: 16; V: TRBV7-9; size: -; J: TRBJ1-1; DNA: TGTGCCAGCAGCTTCCGCAGGACAACTAACTCCACTGAAGCTTTCTTT; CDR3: CASSFRRTTNSTEAFF
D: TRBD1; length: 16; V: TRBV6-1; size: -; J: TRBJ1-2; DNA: TGTGCCAGCAGTGAAGCTGGGGGGACAGGGGGCGAGGGCTACACCTTC; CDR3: CASSEAGGTGGEGYTF
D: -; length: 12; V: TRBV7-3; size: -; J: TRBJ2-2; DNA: TGTGCCAGCAGTGTCGGGGTCGGGGAGCTGTTTTTT; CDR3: CASSVGVGELFF
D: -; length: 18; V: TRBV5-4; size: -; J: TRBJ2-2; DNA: TGTGCCAGCAGCCGAGACCCACGTCCAGAGGCTCGGGAAATGGAGCTGTTTTTT; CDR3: CASSRDPRPEAREMELFF
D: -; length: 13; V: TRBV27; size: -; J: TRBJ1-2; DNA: TGTGCCAGCAGTTTATCCAGAAACTATGGCTACACCTTC; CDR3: CASSLSRNYGYTF
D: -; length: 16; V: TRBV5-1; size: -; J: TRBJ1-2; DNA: TGCGCCAGCAGCTTACCCGTTGAGGGTCCTAACTATGGCTACACCTTC; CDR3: CASSLPVEGPNYGYTF
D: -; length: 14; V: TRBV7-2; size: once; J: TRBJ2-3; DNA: TGTGCCAGCAGCTTAGGTTTTGCGGGGGATACGCAGTATTTT; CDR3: CASSLGFAGDTQYF
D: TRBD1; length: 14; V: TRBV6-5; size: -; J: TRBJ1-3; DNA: TGTGCCAGCACCGGGACAGGCTCTGGAAACACCATATATTTT; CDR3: CASTGTGSGNTIYF
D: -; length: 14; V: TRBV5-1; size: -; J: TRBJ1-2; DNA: TGCGCCAGCAGCTTGGAAGGGACATCACTGGGCTACACCTTC; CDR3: CASSLEGTSLGYTF
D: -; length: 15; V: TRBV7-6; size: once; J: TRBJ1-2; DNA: TGTGCCAGCAGCTTAGGGACAGCCAAAAACTATGGCTACACCTTC; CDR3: CASSLGTAKNYGYTF
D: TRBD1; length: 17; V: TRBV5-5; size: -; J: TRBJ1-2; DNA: TGTGCCAGCAGCTCCCGGGACAGGCAATCATTGGACTATGGCTACACCTTC; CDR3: CASSSRDRQSLDYGYTF
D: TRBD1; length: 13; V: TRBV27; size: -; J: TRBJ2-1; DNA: TGTGCCAGCAGTCTCCGGGACAGCAATGAGCAGTTCTTC; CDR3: CASSLRDSNEQFF
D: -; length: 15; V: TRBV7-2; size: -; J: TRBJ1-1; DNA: TGTGCCAGCAGCTCCATCCTCTCAGGATTAACCGAAGCTTTCTTT; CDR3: CASSSILSGLTEAFF
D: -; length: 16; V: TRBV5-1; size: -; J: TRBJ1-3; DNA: TGCGCCAGCAGCTGGCCACGTTTTGGCTCTGGAAACACCATATATTTT; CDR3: CASSWPRFGSGNTIYF
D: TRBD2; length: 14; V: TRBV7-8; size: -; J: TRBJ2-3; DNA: TGTGCCGCAGGCGGGGGGGGGAACACAGATACGCAGTATTTT; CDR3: CAAGGGGNTDTQYF
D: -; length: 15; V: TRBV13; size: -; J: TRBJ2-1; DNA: TGTGCCAGCACCACCCGTAGCGGCTCCTACAATGAGCAGTTCTTC; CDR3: CASTTRSGSYNEQFF
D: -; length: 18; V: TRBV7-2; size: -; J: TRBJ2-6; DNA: TGTGCCAGCAGCACCCAGGGAAAGGGCCGCCCTGGGGCCAACGTCCTGACTTTC; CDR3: CASSTQGKGRPGANVLTF
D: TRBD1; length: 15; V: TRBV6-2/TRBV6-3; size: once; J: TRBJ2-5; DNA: TGTGCCAGCAGTTATTCGTCCGACAGGGAGAAGACCCAGTACTTC; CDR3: CASSYSSDREKTQYF
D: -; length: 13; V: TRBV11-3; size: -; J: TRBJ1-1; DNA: TGTGCCAGCAGCTTAAAGCTGAACACTGAAGCTTTCTTT; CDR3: CASSLKLNTEAFF
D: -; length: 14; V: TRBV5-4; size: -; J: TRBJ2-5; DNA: TGTGCCAGCAGCTTAAAGGGGCAGGGGGAGACCCAGTACTTC; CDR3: CASSLKGQGETQYF
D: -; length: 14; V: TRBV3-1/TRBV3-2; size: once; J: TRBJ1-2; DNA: TGTGCCAGCAGCCTAGGAATCAGGGACTATGGCTACACCTTC; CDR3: CASSLGIRDYGYTF
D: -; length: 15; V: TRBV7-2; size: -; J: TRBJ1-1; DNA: TGTGCCAGCAGCTCCCGCCGGGGGTCGAACACTGAAGCTTTCTTT; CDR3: CASSSRRGSNTEAFF
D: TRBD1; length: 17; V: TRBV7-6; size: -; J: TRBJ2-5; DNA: TGTGCCAGCAGCCAGAGAACGGGACAGGGTTGGCAAGAGACCCAGTACTTC; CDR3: CASSQRTGQGWQETQYF
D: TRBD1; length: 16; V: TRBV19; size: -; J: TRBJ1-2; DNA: TGTGCCAGTAGTGATCCGGGACAGGTGTTTCTCTATGGCTACACCTTC; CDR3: CASSDPGQVFLYGYTF
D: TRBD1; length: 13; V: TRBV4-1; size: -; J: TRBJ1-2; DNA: TGCGCCAGCAGCCCGGGACAGGGGTATGGCTACACCTTC; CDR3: CASSPGQGYGYTF
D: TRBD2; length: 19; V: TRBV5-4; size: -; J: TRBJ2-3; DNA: TGTGCCAGCAGCCTTCCCGGGACTAGCGGGGTTCGGGGCACAGATACGCAGTATTTT; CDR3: CASSLPGTSGVRGTDTQYF
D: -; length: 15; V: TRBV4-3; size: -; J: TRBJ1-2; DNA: TGCGCCAGCAGCCAAGATTTGCCTCGGAACTATGGCTACACCTTC; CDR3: CASSQDLPRNYGYTF
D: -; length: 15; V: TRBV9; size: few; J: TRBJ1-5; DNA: TGTGCCAGCAGCGTGGGTCAGGGTGGCAATCAGCCCCAGCATTTT; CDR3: CASSVGQGGNQPQHF
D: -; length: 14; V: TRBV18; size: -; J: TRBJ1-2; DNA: TGTGCCAGCTCACCTGGGTCGGCAGGGAATGGCTACACCTTC; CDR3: CASSPGSAGNGYTF
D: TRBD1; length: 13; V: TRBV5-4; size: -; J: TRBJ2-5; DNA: TGTGCCAGCAGCTTGGACAGGGGAGAGACCCAGTACTTC; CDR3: CASSLDRGETQYF
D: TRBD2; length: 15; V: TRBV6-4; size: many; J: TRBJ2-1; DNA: TGTGCCAGCAGTGACACTAGCGGGGCAATGAATGAGCAGTTCTTC; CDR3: CASSDTSGAMNEQFF
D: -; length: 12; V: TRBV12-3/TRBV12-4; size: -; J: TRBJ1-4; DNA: TGTGCCAGCAGTTTAAACGGTGAAAAACTGTTTTTT; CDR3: CASSLNGEKLFF
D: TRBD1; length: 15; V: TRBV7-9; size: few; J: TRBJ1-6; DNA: TGTGCCAGCAGCTTAGGAGGGACAGGGGCTTCACCCCTCCACTTT; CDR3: CASSLGGTGASPLHF
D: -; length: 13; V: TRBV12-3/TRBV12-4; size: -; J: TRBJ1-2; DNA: TGTGCCAGCAGTTTTGGAAACAGAGATGGCTACACCTTC; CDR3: CASSFGNRDGYTF
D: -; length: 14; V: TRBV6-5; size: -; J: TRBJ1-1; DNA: TGTGCCAGCAGTTATACAGGCATGAACACTGAAGCTTTCTTT; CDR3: CASSYTGMNTEAFF
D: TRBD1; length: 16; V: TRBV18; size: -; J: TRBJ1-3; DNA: TGTGCCAGCTCACCACTCCCTGGACAGGCAGGAAACACCATATATTTT; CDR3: CASSPLPGQAGNTIYF
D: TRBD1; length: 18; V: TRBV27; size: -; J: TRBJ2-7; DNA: TGTGCCAGCAGTTTATCCGGGACAGGGTCACCCTCTCACTACGAGCAGTACTTC; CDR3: CASSLSGTGSPSHYEQYF
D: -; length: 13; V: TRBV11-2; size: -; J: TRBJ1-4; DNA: TGTGCCAGCAGCAATGGAGCAGGGATCAAACTGTTTTTT; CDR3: CASSNGAGIKLFF
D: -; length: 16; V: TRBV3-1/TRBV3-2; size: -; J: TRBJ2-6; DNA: TGTGCCAGCAGCCAAGCACCGAGCTCTGGGGCCAACGTCCTGACTTTC; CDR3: CASSQAPSSGANVLTF